Here is one T cell receptor beta chain with its context. Its target is not known. At one end the junction does not follow the germline gene, possibly because of a read error. The sample comes from a study of long-term antiretroviral therapy in people with HIV. This CDR3 spans 13 amino acids. CDR1 is MDHEN and CDR2 is SYDVKM in the germline V gene. Study findings and constraints: Blood obtained between the mid-2000s and the late 2010s may reflect older ART regimens. Repertoires looked antigen-experienced, with only a slight naive shift after ART.

The libraries were made with immunoSEQ v3.0 at survey level. Sequencing was designed to cover roughly 40,000-55,000 T-cell genomes in each sample. Clones were read by immunoSEQ multiplex PCR, and TCRdb kept only the in-frame ones, dropping some. The sample contains tens of thousands of clones, less than 90% of which appear only once. The V gene is TRBV28, the J gene TRBJ1-3, with 10 positions matching TRBD1. The starting material was unsorted PBMCs, obtained 2 years after starting antiretroviral therapy. The receptor's source is a man aged 50-60 years with HIV. The CDR3 sequence is CASGDRGPLRIFF. The DNA of the CDR3 is TGTGCCAGCGGTGACAGGGGGCCATTGAGGATTTTTTTT.